This T cell receptor (beta chain) emerged from a study of blood T cell repertoires in COVID-19. Study-level information: Sample material is recorded as cDNA or gDNA derived from T cells, B-cell-depleted T cells, or PBMCs.

Libraries were prepared by immunoSEQ multiplex PCR; TCRdb keeps only in-frame clonotypes and omits some of them. The table shows about 240,000 clones, with roughly 91% occurring only once. Per the germline V gene, CDR1 is LNHNV and CDR2 is YYDKDF (reference sequence). This CDR3 region has 15 residues. Trimming removed 0 bases at V and 8 bases at J, with 14 bases between. The TCR comes from a woman in her thirties who had recovered from COVID-19. The chain carries TRBV15 and TRBJ1-5, with D hard to call. Specimen: PBMCs or T cells enriched from blood (not recorded which). The CDR3 DNA sequence: TGTGCCACCAGCAGAGATAGCGCGACCTCGAAGCCCCAGCATTTT. Amino acid sequence: CATSRDSATSKPQHF.